Listed here are 10 T cell receptor beta chains from one sample, sequenced in a study of post-analysis software for immune sequencing data. General study findings and limits: Five TRBV segments, including TRBV5-6, TRBV5-1 and TRBV20-1, were more frequent in patients than controls.

Their recognized antigens are unknown. Tagging with unique molecular identifiers was a feature of the TCR beta cDNA libraries. TCRdb fed the PCR reads into MiXCR, producing one record per CDR3 protein. The repertoire consists of roughly 800,000 distinct CDR3 sequences, with about 27% occurring once and the leading ten covering roughly 0.53%. The sequencing sample was made of blood. These receptors were obtained from a girl under 18 with multiple sclerosis.

V and J are TRBV29-1 and TRBJ1-5; D is undetermined. V was clipped by 6 bases and J by 2 bases, with 11 bases between them. CDR3 length: 13 residues. Germline V lookup: CDR1 SQVTM, CDR2 ANQGSEA. The CDR3 coding sequence is TGCAGCGTGGCCCGAGGAGGCAATCAGCCCCAGCATTTT. This gives the protein CSVARGGNQPQHF.

V and J are TRBV15 and TRBJ1-4; D is uncertain. The CDR3 has 12 amino acids. The V and J ends lost 0 bases and 8 bases respectively, with 4 bases between them. Germline loops: CDR1 LNHNV, CDR2 YYDKDF (reference sequence). Here the CDR3 reads CATSREAEKLFF. The CDR3 DNA sequence: TGTGCCACCAGCAGAGAAGCGGAAAAACTGTTTTTT.

This chain joins TRBV20-1 and TRBJ2-1, with D maybe TRBD2 (8 bases). This CDR3 has 20 amino acids. V was pared by 1 base and J by 0 bases, with 25 bases between. Germline loops: CDR1 DFQATT, CDR2 SNEGSKA (reference sequence). The CDR3 loop reads CSARAYRGYSGLASYNEQFF. DNA of the CDR3: TGCAGTGCTAGAGCTTACAGGGGCTATTCCGGACTAGCCTCCTACAATGAGCAGTTCTTC.

This clonotype was counted a few times. The V call is TRBV12-3 or TRBV12-4, the J call TRBJ1-5; D is ambiguous. The CDR3 runs 13 residues. V shed 1 base and J shed 6 bases, with 7 bases lying between them. The CDR3 loop reads CASSLGGPQPQHF. CDR3 bases: TGTGCCAGCAGTTTAGGAGGCCCTCAGCCCCAGCATTTT.

This rearrangement joins TRBV7-8 to TRBJ2-4; maybe TRBD1 (6 bases). The tail of the sequence fits TRBJ2-7 better, so the J call may be wrong. CDR3 length: 14 residues. Germline CDR1 and CDR2: SGHVS and FQNEAQ. CDR3 DNA sequence: TGTGCCAGCAGCGGATACAGGGTTTACGACGAGCAGTACTTC. Translated, it gives CASSGYRVYDEQYF.

This clonotype was seen more than once but under ten times. This chain links TRBV20-1 with TRBJ2-4, with D possibly called TRBD1 or TRBD2 (6 bases each). Germline CDR1 reads DFQATT; CDR2 reads SNEGSKA (reference sequence). Deletions cut 8 bases from V and 5 bases from J, with 16 bases between. The CDR3 loop spans 13 amino acids. CDR3 bases: TGCAGTAGACTAGGGGGTAGTGAAAACATTCAGTACTTC. It specifies CSRLGGSENIQYF.

In DNA form, the CDR3 reads TGTGCCATCAGTGATTGGCAGGGGAGTAGCACAGATACGCAGTATTTT. It translates to CAISDWQGSSTDTQYF. This chain connects TRBV10-3 to TRBJ2-3, with D perhaps TRBD1 (6 bases). This CDR3 is built from 16 residues. The germline gives CDR1 ENHRY, CDR2 SYGVKD. V was shortened by 3 bases and J by 0 bases, with 13 bases between the two germline ends.

The DNA of the CDR3 is TGTGCCAGCATTAGGAATTTGGATGACGCCTACAATGAGCAGTTCTTC. Translating gives CASIRNLDDAYNEQFF. This rearrangement joins TRBV6-2 or TRBV6-3 to TRBJ2-1; D gene uncertain. CDR1 is MNHEY, CDR2 SVGEGT, per germline. Deletions cut 7 bases from V and 2 bases from J, with 18 bases between. The CDR3 has 16 amino acids.

This chain joins TRBV6-5 and TRBJ1-2; no definite D call. The CDR3 loop spans 12 amino acids. Between the trimmed V and J ends, which lost 5 bases and 7 bases, there was a span of 11 bases. Germline CDR1 is MNHEY and CDR2 is SVGAGI. CDR3 nucleotide sequence: TGTGCCAGCAGTAGTATCGGGCTTGGCTACACCTTC. Translating it yields CASSSIGLGYTF.

Only a few counts were recorded for this clonotype. CDR3 DNA sequence: TGTGCCAGCAGTTTATTCGCGGCCACTGAAGCTTTCTTT. It is translated as CASSLFAATEAFF. The gene calls are TRBV27 and TRBJ1-1; D is uncertain. Germline CDR1 MNHEY, CDR2 SMNVEV (reference sequence). V lost 1 base and J 4 bases, leaving 7 bases between the germline ends. The CDR3 has 13 residues.